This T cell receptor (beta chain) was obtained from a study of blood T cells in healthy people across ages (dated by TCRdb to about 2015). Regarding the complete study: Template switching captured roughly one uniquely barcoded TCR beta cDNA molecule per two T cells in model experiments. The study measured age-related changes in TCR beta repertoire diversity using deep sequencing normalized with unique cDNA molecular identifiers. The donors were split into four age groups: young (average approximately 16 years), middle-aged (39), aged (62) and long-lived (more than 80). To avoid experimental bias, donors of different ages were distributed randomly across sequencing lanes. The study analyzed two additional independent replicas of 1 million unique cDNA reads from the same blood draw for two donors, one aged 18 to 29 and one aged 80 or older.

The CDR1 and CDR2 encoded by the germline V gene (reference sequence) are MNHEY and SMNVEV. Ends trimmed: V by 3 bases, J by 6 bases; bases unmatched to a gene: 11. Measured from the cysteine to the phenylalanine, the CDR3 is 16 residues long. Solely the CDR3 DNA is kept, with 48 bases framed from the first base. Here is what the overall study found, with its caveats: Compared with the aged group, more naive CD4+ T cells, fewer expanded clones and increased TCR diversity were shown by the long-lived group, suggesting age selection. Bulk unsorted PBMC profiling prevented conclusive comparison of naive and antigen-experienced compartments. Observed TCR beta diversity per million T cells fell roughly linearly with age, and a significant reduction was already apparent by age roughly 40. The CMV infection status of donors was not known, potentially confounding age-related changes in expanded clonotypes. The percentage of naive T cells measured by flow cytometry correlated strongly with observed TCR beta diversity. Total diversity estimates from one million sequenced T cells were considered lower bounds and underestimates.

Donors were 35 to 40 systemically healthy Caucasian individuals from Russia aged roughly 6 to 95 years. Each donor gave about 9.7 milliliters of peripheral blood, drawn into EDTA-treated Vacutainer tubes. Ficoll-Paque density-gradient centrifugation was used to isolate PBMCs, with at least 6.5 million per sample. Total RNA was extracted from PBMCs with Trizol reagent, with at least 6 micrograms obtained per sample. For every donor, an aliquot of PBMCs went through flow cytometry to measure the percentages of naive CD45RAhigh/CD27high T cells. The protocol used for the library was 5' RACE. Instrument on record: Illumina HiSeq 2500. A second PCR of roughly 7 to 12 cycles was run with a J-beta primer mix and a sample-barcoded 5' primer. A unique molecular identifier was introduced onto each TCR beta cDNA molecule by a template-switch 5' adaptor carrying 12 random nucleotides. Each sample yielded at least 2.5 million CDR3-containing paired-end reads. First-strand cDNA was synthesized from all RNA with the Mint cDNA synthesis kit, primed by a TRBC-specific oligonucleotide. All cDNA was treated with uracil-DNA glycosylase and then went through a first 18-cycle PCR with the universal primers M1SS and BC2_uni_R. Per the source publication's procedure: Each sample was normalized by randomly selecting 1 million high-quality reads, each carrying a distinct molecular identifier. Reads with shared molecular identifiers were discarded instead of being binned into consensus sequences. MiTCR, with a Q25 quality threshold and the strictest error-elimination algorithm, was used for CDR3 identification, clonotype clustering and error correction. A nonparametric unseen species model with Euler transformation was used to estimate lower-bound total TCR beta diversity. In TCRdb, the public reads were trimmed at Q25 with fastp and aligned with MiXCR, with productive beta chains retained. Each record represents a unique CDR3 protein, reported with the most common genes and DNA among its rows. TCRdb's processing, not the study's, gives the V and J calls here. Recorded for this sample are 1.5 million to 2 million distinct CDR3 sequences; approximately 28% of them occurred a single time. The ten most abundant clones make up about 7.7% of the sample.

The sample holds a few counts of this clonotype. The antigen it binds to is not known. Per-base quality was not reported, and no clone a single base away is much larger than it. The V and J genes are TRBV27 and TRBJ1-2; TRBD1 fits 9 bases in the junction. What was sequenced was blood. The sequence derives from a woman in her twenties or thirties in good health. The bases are TGTGCCAGCAGTTTGTCCAAGGGACAGGGTCGGGATGGCTACACCTTC. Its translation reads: CASSLSKGQGRDGYTF.